The clone carrying this TCR beta chain was seen a handful of times. As yet, its antigen is unknown. This entry belongs to a study of identical twins. Notes on the study in general: Cord blood beta clonotypes that were abundant carried fewer insertions, and memory repertoires showed no such trend.

TCRdb reprocessed the 5' RACE reads via MiXCR and lists one record per CDR3 protein. The sample lists 650,000 to 800,000 distinct CDR3 sequences, around 8.6% occurring once. The CDR3 is 13 amino acids. The germline V gene encodes CDR1 SQVTM and CDR2 ANQGSEA. The V segment lost 4 bases and the J segment 8 bases; nucleotides outside the gene matches: 8. These data also featured in a second study, about yellow fever vaccine responses in identical twins. That work adds: As reported, the vaccine T cell response of twins seemed partly convergent and partly personalized.

The TCR was taken from a woman aged 18 to 35 in good health. The V gene is TRBV29-1, the J gene TRBJ2-1; TRBD2 matches at 7 bases. Sequencing was performed on PBMCs. The CDR3 region has the DNA TGCAGCGTTGTAAGCGGGATGGGGTATGAGCAGTTCTTC. This codes for CSVVSGMGYEQFF.